The sequence of this T cell receptor beta chain was determined in a study of cytomegalovirus exposure and HLA in healthy donors. General study results and limits: Associated with cytomegalovirus, according to the listing, were about 160 TCR beta chains.

Note on this clone: Antigen specificity is unknown.

The PCR made use of 60 Vbeta and 13 Jbeta primers. Generated by immunoSEQ multiplex PCR, the TCRdb table keeps only in-frame clones and is missing some. Of about 100,000 clones in the sample, roughly 78% are singletons; the top ten hold about 3.4%. The source is a woman aged 40 to 50 in good health and CMV-seronegative. The sequenced sample was PBMCs.

In nucleotides, the CDR3 is TGTGCCAGCAGCCTGAGAGGGGGAAGCACTGAAGCTTTCTTT. As protein: CASSLRGGSTEAFF. The chain employs TRBV9 and TRBJ1-1, with D maybe TRBD1 (6 bases). Germline V gene lookup returns CDR1 SGDLS and CDR2 YYNGEE. The CDR3 is 14 amino acids. Trimming pared 4 bases from V and 4 bases from J, leaving 14 bases between.